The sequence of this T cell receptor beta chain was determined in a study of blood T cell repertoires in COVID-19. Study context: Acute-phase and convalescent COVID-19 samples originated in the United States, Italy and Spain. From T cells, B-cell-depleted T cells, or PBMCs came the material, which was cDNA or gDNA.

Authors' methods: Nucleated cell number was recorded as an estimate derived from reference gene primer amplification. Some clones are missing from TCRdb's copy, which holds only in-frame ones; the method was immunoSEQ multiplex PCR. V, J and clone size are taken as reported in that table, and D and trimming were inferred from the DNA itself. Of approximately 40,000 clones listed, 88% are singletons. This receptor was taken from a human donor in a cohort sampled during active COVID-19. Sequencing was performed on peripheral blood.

CDR3 amino acids: CASSSGVSGNTIYF. The CDR3 region has the DNA TGTGCCAGCAGCTCGGGAGTCTCTGGAAACACCATATATTTT. The genes are TRBV5-5 and TRBJ1-3; D unclear. Germline V gene sequence: CDR1 SGHKS, CDR2 YYEKEE (reference sequence). CDR3 size: 14 residues. V was pared by 3 bases and J by 0 bases, with 7 bases between.